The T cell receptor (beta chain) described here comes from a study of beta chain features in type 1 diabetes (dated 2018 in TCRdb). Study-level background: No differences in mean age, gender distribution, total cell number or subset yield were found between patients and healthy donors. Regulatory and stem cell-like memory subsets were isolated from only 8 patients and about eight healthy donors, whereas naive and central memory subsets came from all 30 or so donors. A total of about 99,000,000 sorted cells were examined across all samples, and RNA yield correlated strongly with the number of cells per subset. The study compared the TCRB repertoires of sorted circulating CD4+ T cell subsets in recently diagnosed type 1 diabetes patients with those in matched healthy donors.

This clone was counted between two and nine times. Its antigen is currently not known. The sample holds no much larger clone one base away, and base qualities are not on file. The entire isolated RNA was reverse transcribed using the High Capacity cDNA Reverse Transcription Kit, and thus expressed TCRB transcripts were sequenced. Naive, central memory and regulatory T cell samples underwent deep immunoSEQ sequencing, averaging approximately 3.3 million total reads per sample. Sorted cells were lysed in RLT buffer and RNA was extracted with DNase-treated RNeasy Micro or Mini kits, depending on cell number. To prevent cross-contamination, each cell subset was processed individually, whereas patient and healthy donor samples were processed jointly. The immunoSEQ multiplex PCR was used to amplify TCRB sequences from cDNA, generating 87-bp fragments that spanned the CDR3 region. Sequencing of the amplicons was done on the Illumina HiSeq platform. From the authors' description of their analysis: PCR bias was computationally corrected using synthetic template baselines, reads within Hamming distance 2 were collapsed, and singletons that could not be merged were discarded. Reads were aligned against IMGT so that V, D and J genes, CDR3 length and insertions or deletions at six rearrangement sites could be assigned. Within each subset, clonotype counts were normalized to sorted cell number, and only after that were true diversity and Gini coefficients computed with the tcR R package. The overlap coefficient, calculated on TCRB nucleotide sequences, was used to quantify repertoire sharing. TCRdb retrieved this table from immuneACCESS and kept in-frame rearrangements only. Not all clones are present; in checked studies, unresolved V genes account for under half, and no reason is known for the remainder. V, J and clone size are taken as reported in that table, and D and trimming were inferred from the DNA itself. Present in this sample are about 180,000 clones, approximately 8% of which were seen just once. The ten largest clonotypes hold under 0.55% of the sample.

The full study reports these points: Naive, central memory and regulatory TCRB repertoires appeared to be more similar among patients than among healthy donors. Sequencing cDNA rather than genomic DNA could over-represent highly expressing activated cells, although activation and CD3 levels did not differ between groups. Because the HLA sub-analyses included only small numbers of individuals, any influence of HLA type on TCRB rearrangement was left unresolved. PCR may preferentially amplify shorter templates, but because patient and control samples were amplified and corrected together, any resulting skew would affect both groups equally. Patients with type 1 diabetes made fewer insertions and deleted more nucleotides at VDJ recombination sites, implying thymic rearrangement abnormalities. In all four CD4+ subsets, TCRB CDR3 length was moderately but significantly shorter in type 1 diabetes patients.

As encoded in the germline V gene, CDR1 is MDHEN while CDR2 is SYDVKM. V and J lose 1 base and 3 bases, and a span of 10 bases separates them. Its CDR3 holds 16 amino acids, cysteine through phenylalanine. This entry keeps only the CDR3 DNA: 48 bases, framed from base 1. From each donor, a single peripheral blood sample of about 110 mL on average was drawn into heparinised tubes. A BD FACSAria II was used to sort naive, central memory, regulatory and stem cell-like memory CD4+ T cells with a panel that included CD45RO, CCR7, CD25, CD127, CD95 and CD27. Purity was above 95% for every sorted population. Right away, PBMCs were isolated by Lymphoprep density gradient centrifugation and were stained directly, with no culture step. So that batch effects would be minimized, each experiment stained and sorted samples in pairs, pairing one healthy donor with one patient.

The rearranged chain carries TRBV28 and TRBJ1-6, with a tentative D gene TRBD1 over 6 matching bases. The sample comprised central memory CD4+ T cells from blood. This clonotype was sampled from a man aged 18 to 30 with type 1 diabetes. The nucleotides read TGTGCCAGCAGTTTATACAGGGCCGACTATAATTCACCCCTCCACTTT. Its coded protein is CASSLYRADYNSPLHF. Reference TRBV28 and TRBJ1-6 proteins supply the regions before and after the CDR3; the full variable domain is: DVKVTQSSRYLVKRTGEKVFLECVQDMDHENMFWYRQDPGLGLRLIYFSYDVKMKEKGDIPEGYSVSREKKERFSLILESASTNQTSMYLCASSLYRADYNSPLHFGNGTRLTVT.